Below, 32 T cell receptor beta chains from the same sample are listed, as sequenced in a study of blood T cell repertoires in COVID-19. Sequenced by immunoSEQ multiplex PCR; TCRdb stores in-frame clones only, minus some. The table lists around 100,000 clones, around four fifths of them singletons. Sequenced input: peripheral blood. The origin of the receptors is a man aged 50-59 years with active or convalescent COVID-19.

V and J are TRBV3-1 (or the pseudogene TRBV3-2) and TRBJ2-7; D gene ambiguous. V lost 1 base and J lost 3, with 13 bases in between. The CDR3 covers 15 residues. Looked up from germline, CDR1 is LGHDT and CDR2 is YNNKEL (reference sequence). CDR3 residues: CASSQALGTYYEQYF. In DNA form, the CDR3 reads TGTGCCAGCAGCCAAGCTCTCGGTACGTACTACGAGCAGTACTTC.

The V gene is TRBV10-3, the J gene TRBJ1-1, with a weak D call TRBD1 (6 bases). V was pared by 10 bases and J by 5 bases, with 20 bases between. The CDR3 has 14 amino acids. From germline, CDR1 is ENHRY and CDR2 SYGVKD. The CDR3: CATWGRQDETEAFF. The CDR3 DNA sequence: TGTGCCACCTGGGGCCGACAGGACGAAACTGAAGCTTTCTTT.

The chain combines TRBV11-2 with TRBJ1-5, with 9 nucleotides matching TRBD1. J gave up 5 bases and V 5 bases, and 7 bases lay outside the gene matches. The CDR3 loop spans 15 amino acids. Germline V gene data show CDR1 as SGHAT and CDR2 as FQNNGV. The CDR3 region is CASSRTGARDQPQHF. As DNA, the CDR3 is TGTGCCAGCAGCCGGACAGGGGCAAGGGATCAGCCCCAGCATTTT. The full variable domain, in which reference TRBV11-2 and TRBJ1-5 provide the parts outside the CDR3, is EAGVAQSPRYKIIEKRQSVAFWCNPISGHATLYWYQQILGQGPKLLIQFQNNGVVDDSQLPKDRFSAERLKGVDSTLKIQPAKLEDSAVYLCASSRTGARDQPQHFGDGTRLSIL.

CDR3 bases: TGTGCCAGCAGCTTAAACAGTAACTATGGCTACACCTTC. This sequence encodes CASSLNSNYGYTF. This rearrangement joins TRBV11-2 to TRBJ1-2; D remains unclear. Between the trimmed V and J ends, which lost 2 bases and 1 base, there was a span of 5 bases. The CDR3 is made up of 13 amino acids. Germline assignment: CDR1 SGHAT and CDR2 FQNNGV.

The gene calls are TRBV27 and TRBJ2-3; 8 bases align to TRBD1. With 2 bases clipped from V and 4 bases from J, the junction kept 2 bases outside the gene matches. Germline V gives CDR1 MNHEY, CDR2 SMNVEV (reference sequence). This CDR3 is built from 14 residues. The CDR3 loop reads CASSLGGQADTQYF. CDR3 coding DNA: TGTGCCAGCAGTTTAGGGGGACAGGCAGATACGCAGTATTTT.

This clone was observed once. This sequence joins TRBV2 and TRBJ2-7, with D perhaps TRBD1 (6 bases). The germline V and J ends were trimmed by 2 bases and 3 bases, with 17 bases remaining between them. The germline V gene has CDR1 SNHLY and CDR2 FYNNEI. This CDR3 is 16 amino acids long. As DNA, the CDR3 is TGTGCCAGCAGTGAATTCCATGTGGGACAAAGCTACGAGCAGTACTTC. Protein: CASSEFHVGQSYEQYF.

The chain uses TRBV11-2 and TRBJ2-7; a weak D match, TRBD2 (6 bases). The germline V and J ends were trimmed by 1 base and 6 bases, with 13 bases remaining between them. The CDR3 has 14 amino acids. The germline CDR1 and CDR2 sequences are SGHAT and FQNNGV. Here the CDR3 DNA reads TGTGCCAGCAGCTTAGTAGCGGCGGTCAGCGAGCAGTACTTC. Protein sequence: CASSLVAAVSEQYF. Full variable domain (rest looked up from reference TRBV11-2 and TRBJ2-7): EAGVAQSPRYKIIEKRQSVAFWCNPISGHATLYWYQQILGQGPKLLIQFQNNGVVDDSQLPKDRFSAERLKGVDSTLKIQPAKLEDSAVYLCASSLVAAVSEQYFGPGTRLTVT.

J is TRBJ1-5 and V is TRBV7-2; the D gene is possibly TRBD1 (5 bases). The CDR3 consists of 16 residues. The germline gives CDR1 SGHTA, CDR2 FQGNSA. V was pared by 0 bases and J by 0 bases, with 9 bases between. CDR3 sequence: CASSLATGASNQPQHF. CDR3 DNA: TGTGCCAGCAGCTTAGCAACTGGGGCTAGCAATCAGCCCCAGCATTTT.

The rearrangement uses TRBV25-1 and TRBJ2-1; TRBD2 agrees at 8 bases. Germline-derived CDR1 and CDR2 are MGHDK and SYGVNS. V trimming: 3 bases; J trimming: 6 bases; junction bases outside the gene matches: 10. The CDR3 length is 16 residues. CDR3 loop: CASSDPTSGGLNEQFF. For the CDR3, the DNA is TGTGCCAGCAGTGACCCAACTAGCGGAGGCCTCAATGAGCAGTTCTTC.

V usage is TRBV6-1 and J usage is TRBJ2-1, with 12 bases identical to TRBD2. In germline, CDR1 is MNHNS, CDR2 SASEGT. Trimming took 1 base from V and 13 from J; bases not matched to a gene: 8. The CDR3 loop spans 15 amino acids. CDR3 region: CASSEVASGRESQFF. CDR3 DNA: TGTGCCAGCAGTGAAGTGGCTAGCGGGAGGGAGTCCCAGTTCTTC.

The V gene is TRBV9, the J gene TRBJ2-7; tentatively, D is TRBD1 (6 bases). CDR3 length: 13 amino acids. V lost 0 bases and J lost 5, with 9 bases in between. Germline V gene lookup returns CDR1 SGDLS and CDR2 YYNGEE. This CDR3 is CASSVAGVHEQYF. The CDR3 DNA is TGTGCCAGCAGCGTAGCAGGGGTCCACGAGCAGTACTTC.

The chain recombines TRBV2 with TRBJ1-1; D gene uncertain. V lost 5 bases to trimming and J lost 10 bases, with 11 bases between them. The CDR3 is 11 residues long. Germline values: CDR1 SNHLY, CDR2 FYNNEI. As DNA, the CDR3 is TGTGCCAGCAGTCGCGACATCGGAGCTTTCTTT. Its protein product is CASSRDIGAFF.

Written as DNA, the CDR3 is TGTGCCAGCAGCCAAGTCAGCGTTTCCTACGAGCAGTACTTC. It translates to CASSQVSVSYEQYF. The chain carries TRBV3-1 (or the pseudogene TRBV3-2) and TRBJ2-7; D is unclear. The ends were cut back, 1 base at V and 1 base at J, with 8 bases in the middle. Germline lookup yields CDR1 LGHDT and CDR2 YNNKEL (reference sequence). This CDR3 spans 14 amino acids.

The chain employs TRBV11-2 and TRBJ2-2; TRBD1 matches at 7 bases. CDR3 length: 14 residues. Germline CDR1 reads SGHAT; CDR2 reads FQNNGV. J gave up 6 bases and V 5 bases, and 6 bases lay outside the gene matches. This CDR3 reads CASSINRGPGELFF. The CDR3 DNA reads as TGTGCCAGCAGCATCAACAGGGGACCCGGGGAGCTGTTTTTT.

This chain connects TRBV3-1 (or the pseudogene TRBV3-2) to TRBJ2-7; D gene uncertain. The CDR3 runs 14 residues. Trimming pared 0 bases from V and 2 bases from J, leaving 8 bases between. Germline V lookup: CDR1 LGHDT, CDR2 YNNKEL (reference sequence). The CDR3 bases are TGTGCCAGCAGCCAAGATCCAGGTCCCTACGAGCAGTACTTC. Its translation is CASSQDPGPYEQYF.

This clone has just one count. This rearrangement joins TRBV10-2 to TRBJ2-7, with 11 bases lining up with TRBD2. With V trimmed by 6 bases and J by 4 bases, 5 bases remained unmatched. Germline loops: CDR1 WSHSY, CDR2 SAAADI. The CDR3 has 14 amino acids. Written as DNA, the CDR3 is TGCGCCAGCAGGGGGGTAGCGGGAGGGTACGAGCAGTACTTC. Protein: CASRGVAGGYEQYF.

CDR3 region: CASSLILAGDTGELFF. In DNA, the CDR3 is TGCGCCAGCAGCTTGATTCTAGCGGGAGATACCGGGGAGCTGTTTTTT. The J gene is TRBJ2-2, the V gene TRBV5-1; TRBD2 matches 10 bases. This CDR3 has 16 amino acids. CDR1 is SGHRS, CDR2 YFSETQ, per germline. With V trimmed by 1 base and J by 5 bases, 5 bases remained unmatched.

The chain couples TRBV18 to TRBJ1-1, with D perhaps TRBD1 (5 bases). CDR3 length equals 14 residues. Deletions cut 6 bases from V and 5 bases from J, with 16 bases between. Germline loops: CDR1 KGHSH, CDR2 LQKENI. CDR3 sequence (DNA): TGTGCCAGCTCCCTGTCCCAGGGCTGGACTGAAGCTTTCTTT. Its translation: CASSLSQGWTEAFF.

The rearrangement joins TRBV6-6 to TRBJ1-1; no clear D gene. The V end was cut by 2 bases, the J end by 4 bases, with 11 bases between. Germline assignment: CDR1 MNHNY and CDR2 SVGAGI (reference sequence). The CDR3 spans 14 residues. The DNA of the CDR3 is TGTGCCAGCAGTTACGATCCGGAGGGCACTGAAGCTTTCTTT. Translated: CASSYDPEGTEAFF.

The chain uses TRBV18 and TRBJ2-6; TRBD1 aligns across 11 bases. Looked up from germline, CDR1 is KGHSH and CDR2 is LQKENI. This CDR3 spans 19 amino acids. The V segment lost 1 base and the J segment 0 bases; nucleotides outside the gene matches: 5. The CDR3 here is CASSPRGDRGSSGANVLTF. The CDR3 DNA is TGTGCCAGCTCACCACGTGGGGACAGGGGGTCCTCTGGGGCCAACGTCCTGACTTTC.

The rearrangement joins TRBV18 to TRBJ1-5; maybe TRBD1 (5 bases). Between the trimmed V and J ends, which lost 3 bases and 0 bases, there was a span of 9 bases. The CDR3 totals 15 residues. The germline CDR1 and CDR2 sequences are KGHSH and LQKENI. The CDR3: CASSPSQGSNQPQHF. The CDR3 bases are TGTGCCAGCTCACCGTCGCAGGGTAGCAATCAGCCCCAGCATTTT.

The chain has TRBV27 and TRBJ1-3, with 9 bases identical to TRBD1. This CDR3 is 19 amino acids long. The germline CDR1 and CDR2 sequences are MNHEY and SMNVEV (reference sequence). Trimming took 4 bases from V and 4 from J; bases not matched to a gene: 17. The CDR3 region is CASSSLQPGQGKGGNTIYF. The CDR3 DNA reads TGTGCCAGCAGTTCACTCCAACCGGGACAGGGTAAAGGAGGAAACACCATATATTTT.

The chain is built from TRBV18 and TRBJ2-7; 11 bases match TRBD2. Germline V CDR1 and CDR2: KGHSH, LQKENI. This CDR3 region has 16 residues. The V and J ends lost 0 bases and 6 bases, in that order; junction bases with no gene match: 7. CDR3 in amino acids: CASSPPRSLAGAEQYF. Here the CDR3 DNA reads TGTGCCAGCTCACCACCTAGGTCACTAGCGGGAGCCGAGCAGTACTTC.

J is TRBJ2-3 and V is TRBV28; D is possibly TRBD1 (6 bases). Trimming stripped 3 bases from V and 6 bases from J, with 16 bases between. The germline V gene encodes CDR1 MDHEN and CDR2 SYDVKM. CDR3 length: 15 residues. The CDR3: CASSLNPGVGDTQYF. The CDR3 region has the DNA TGTGCCAGCAGTTTGAACCCAGGGGTGGGGGATACGCAGTATTTT.

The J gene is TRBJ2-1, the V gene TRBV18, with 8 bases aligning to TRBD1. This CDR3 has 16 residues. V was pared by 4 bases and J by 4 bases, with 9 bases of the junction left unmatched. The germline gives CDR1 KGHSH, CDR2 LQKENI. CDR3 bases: TGTGCCAGCTCACTACACCGACAGGGGCGGTACAATGAGCAGTTCTTC. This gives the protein CASSLHRQGRYNEQFF.

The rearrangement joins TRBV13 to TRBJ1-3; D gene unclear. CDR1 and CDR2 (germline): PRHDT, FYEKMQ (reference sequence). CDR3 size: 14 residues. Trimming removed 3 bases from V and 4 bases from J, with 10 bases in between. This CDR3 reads CASSLRVRGNTIYF. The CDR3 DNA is TGTGCCAGCAGCTTGCGGGTTAGGGGAAACACCATATATTTT.

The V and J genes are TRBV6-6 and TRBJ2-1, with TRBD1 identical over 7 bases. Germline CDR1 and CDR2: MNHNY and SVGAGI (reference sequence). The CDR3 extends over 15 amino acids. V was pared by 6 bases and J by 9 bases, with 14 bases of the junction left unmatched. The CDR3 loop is CASREIKGAFGEQFF. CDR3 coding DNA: TGTGCCAGCAGAGAGATTAAGGGGGCCTTTGGTGAGCAGTTCTTC.

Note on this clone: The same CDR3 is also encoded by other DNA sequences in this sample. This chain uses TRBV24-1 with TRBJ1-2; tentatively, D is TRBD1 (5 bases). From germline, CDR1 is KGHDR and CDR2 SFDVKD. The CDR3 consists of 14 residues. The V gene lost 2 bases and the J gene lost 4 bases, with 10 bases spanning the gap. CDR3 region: CATSDSGGAYGYTF. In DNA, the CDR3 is TGTGCCACCAGTGATTCCGGAGGGGCCTATGGCTACACCTTC.

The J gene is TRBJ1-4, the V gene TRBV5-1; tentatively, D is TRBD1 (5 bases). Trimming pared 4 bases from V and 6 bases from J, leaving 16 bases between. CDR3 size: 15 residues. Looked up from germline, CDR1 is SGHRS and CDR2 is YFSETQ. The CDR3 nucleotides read TGCGCCAGCAGCCTATTCGGGGACTCGGATGAAAAACTGTTTTTT. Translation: CASSLFGDSDEKLFF.

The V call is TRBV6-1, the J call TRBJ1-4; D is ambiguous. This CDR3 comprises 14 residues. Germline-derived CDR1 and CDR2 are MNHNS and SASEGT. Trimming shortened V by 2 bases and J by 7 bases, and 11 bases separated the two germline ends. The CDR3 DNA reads TGTGCCAGCAGTGAAATCTGGGAGGGTGAAAAACTGTTTTTT. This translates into CASSEIWEGEKLFF.

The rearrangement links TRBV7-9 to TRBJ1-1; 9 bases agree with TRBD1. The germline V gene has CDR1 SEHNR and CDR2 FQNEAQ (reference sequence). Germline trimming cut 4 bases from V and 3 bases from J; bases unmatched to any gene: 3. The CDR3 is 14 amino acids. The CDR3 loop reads CASSSWTGDTEAFF. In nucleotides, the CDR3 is TGTGCCAGCAGCTCCTGGACAGGGGACACTGAAGCTTTCTTT.

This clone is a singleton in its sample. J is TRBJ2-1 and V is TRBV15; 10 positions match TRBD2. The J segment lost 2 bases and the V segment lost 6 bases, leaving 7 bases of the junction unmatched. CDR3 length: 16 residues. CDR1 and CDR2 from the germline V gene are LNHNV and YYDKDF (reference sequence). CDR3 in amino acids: CATRGTSGVPYNEQFF. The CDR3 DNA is TGTGCCACCAGGGGTACTAGCGGGGTACCCTACAATGAGCAGTTCTTC.